A selection of T cell receptor beta chains follows, all from one sample in a study of cytomegalovirus exposure and HLA in healthy donors. Sequencing used immunoSEQ multiplex PCR; TCRdb keeps in-frame clones, though not all of them. The top ten hold roughly 3% of the sample, which has some 160,000 clones, about 88% seen once. The material sequenced was PBMCs. Receptors originate from a man younger than 35 in good health and CMV-seronegative. Each CDR3 is given with its conserved first and last residue. Fields, in order: J gene, D gene, V gene, clone size, CDR3 protein, CDR3 DNA. The D gene is left open where the match is weak. The size of a clone is reported for some rows only, either as once, few or many, or as a class for expanded clones.

TRBJ1-1	TRBD1	TRBV11-2	.	CASRTDRVTEAFF	TGTGCCAGCAGGACGGACAGGGTGACTGAAGCTTTCTTT
TRBJ2-5	TRBD2	TRBV5-1	.	CASSLAGGGAGETQYF	TGCGCCAGCAGCTTGGCGGGCGGGGGGGCCGGAGAGACCCAGTACTTC
TRBJ2-1	TRBD1	TRBV6-1	.	CASSDQGAVHPPYNEQFF	TGTGCCAGCAGTGACCAGGGGGCTGTCCATCCCCCCTACAATGAGCAGTTCTTC
TRBJ1-2	TRBD1	TRBV7-2	once	CASSRQGQVYGYTF	TGTGCCAGCAGCAGACAGGGTCAGGTCTATGGCTACACCTTC
TRBJ1-2	TRBD1	TRBV19	.	CASLDFFGTGEDGYTF	TGTGCCAGTCTAGATTTCTTCGGGACAGGGGAGGATGGCTACACCTTC
TRBJ2-2	TRBD2	TRBV6-8	.	CASSYPRAGVNTGELFF	TGTGCCAGCAGTTACCCTCGGGCGGGAGTGAACACCGGGGAGCTGTTTTTT
TRBJ1-5	.	TRBV10-1	.	CASSDMAQPQHF	TGCGCCAGCAGTGACATGGCTCAGCCCCAGCATTTT
TRBJ1-1	TRBD1	TRBV25-1	.	CASIPGTGMRSMNTEAFF	TGTGCCAGCATTCCCGGGACAGGGATGAGGTCCATGAACACTGAAGCTTTCTTT
TRBJ2-3	TRBD1	TRBV29-1	.	CSVEGDRPSTDTQYF	TGCAGCGTTGAAGGGGACAGGCCTAGCACAGATACGCAGTATTTT
TRBJ2-2	TRBD2	TRBV5-4	.	CASSRAGAGGELFF	TGTGCCAGCAGCCGAGCGGGGGCTGGCGGGGAGCTGTTTTTT
TRBJ2-3	.	TRBV7-9	.	CASSPVGGRVSTDTQYF	TGTGCCAGCAGCCCAGTCGGCGGAAGAGTAAGCACAGATACGCAGTATTTT